A selection of T cell receptor beta chains follows, all from one sample in a study of blood T cell repertoires in COVID-19. TCRdb's copy holds only in-frame clones and misses some; the assay was immunoSEQ multiplex PCR. Found here are 490,000 or so clones, roughly 90% of them singletons; the top ten hold approximately 1.8%. Material for sequencing was PBMCs or T cells enriched from blood (not recorded which). All receptors derive from a woman aged 35 to 49 who had recovered from COVID-19. Both conserved end residues are part of each CDR3. Each record gives: D gene, J gene, CDR3 length, V gene, clone size, CDR3 protein, CDR3 DNA. The D gene is left open where the match is weak. Expanded clones get a size class; other rows say once, few or many, or leave the size out.

TRBD2 | TRBJ2-3 | 14 | TRBV19 | NA | CASSDSGSADTQYF | TGTGCCAGTAGTGATAGCGGGAGCGCAGATACGCAGTATTTT
TRBD2 | TRBJ2-1 | 16 | TRBV7-2 | NA | CASSLWRTSGYNEQFF | TGTGCCAGCAGCTTATGGAGAACTAGCGGCTACAATGAGCAGTTCTTC
NA | TRBJ1-6 | 17 | TRBV4-3 | NA | CASSPSTEPFLNSPLHF | TGCGCCAGCAGCCCCTCGACAGAGCCTTTCCTTAATTCACCCCTCCACTTT
NA | TRBJ1-5 | 14 | TRBV27 | once | CASSRKGYNQPQHF | TGTGCCAGCAGTCGCAAGGGGTACAATCAGCCCCAGCATTTT
NA | TRBJ1-4 | 16 | TRBV5-1 | once | CASRSTGTSTNEKLFF | TGCGCCAGCAGGTCTACAGGGACCTCAACTAATGAAAAACTGTTTTTT
TRBD2 | TRBJ2-5 | 15 | TRBV2 | NA | CASRASGVEGETQYF | TGTGCCAGCAGAGCTAGCGGAGTAGAGGGAGAGACCCAGTACTTC
TRBD1 | TRBJ1-3 | 15 | TRBV27 | NA | CASSSPGGPGNTIYF | TGTGCCAGCAGTTCCCCAGGGGGCCCTGGAAACACCATATATTTT
TRBD1 | TRBJ1-2 | 12 | TRBV6-5 | NA | CASSRDREGYTF | TGTGCCAGCAGTAGGGACAGGGAGGGCTACACCTTC
TRBD1 | TRBJ1-6 | 16 | TRBV18 | NA | CASSPNGQGTNSPLHF | TGTGCCAGCTCACCAAACGGACAGGGGACTAATTCACCCCTCCACTTT
TRBD1 | TRBJ1-1 | 13 | TRBV10-3 | NA | CAISPTGGTEAFF | TGTGCCATCAGCCCTACAGGGGGCACTGAAGCTTTCTTT
TRBD1 | TRBJ1-2 | 15 | TRBV7-9 | NA | CASSSTDRGGYGYTF | TGTGCCAGCAGCTCCACGGACAGGGGTGGTTATGGCTACACCTTC
NA | TRBJ2-5 | 11 | TRBV19 | NA | CASGRGETQYF | TGTGCCAGTGGAAGAGGAGAGACCCAGTACTTC
TRBD2 | TRBJ2-1 | 17 | TRBV5-1 | NA | CASSFGLAAVGYNEQFF | TGCGCCAGCAGCTTCGGACTAGCGGCCGTCGGCTACAATGAGCAGTTCTTC
NA | TRBJ1-1 | 14 | TRBV4-2 | NA | CASSQPLGNTEAFF | TGTGCCAGCAGCCAACCCCTAGGGAACACTGAAGCTTTCTTT
NA | TRBJ2-3 | 15 | TRBV21-1 | once | CASSPGLEGADTQYF | TGTGCCAGCAGTCCGGGACTCGAGGGTGCAGATACGCAGTATTTT
NA | TRBJ1-1 | 20 | TRBV23-1 | once | CASSHIPEQSLPPGLLEAFF | TGCGCCAGCAGTCACATCCCCGAACAGTCGCTTCCCCCAGGGCTCCTAGAAGCTTTCTTT
NA | TRBJ1-4 | 13 | TRBV6-5 | NA | CASSIAGPQKLFF | TGTGCCAGCAGTATAGCGGGGCCTCAAAAACTGTTTTTT
NA | TRBJ2-1 | 13 | TRBV7-6 | NA | CASSLAAYNEQFF | TGTGCCAGCAGCTTAGCAGCATACAATGAGCAGTTCTTC
TRBD1 | TRBJ2-5 | 15 | TRBV18 | NA | CASSRTGTGVETQYF | TGTGCCAGCTCACGGACCGGGACAGGGGTAGAGACCCAGTACTTC
TRBD2 | TRBJ2-2 | 15 | TRBV24-1 | NA | CATSQTSGTAGELFF | TGTGCCACCAGCCAGACTAGCGGGACCGCCGGGGAGCTGTTTTTT
NA | TRBJ1-5 | 15 | TRBV2 | NA | CASTWGSYSNQPQHF | TGTGCCAGCACTTGGGGCAGCTATAGCAATCAGCCCCAGCATTTT
NA | TRBJ1-4 | 14 | TRBV7-2 | NA | CASSLDRANEKLFF | TGTGCCAGCAGCTTAGACAGGGCTAATGAAAAACTGTTTTTT
NA | TRBJ2-3 | 13 | TRBV15 | NA | CATSRDREDTQYF | TGTGCCACCAGCAGAGATCGGGAGGATACGCAGTATTTT
NA | TRBJ2-5 | 14 | TRBV7-6 | NA | CASSLRRQQETQYF | TGTGCCAGCAGCTTACGGCGGCAGCAAGAGACCCAGTACTTC
TRBD1 | TRBJ2-7 | 16 | TRBV7-9 | NA | CASSLGPGQGIYEQYF | TGTGCCAGCAGCTTAGGTCCGGGACAGGGAATCTACGAGCAGTACTTC
NA | TRBJ2-3 | 14 | TRBV7-9 | NA | CASSFNPPGDTQYF | TGTGCCAGCAGCTTTAATCCCCCGGGAGATACGCAGTATTTT
TRBD1 | TRBJ2-7 | 15 | TRBV13 | many | CASRWQGQPNYEQYF | TGTGCCAGCAGGTGGCAGGGACAGCCGAACTACGAGCAGTACTTC
NA | TRBJ2-1 | 13 | TRBV2 | NA | CASVLREYNEQFF | TGTGCCAGCGTTCTGAGGGAATACAATGAGCAGTTCTTC
NA | TRBJ1-6 | 13 | TRBV6-5 | NA | CASRLGEGSPLHF | TGTGCCAGCAGACTGGGGGAGGGATCACCCCTCCACTTT